Only a few counts were recorded for the clone carrying this T cell receptor beta chain. Its specificity is not known. V trimming: 0 bases; J trimming: 4 bases; junction bases outside the gene matches: 7. The CDR3 sequence is 16 residues long. Germline V gene sequence: CDR1 LGHNA, CDR2 YNFKEQ. Regarding time point: patch test 3, about 24 weeks after DPC sensitization. The treatment is: therapeutic diphenylcyclopropenone sensitization with weekly scalp DPC. The data belong to a study of human T cells and chemical hapten exposure. Study-wide findings and caveats: DPC sensitization did not alter TCRs above 1 in 1000 frequency. Compared with pre-sensitization or healthy control sets, expanded TCRs clustered more.

TCRdb redid the calling of the RACE reads with MiXCR, one entry per CDR3 protein. The sample has roughly 62,000 distinct CDR3 sequences; 9.5% to 15% are singletons. This TCR was sampled from a man aged 30 to 45 with alopecia areata. Some clones in this sample may be carry-over from other donors' samples. Sequences were derived from whole blood, sampled in connection with sensitization to the hapten diphenylcyclopropenone (DPC). V is TRBV4-2 and J is TRBJ2-7, with 9 bases identical to TRBD2. The CDR3 spells CASSQDWLAGTYEQYF. The CDR3 DNA reads TGTGCCAGCAGCCAAGATTGGCTAGCGGGGACGTACGAGCAGTACTTC.